This T cell receptor beta chain was recorded in a study of shared clonotypes between healthy human individuals. Deletions cut 5 bases from V and 0 bases from J, with 14 bases between. Germline V gene sequence: CDR1 MDHEN, CDR2 SYDVKM. The length of the CDR3 is 15 residues. In the authors' workflow: For the immunoSEQ data, sequences were junction-only without quality scores, so filtering differed. Sequencing used immunoSEQ multiplex PCR; TCRdb keeps in-frame clones, though not all of them. V and J calls and clone size come straight from that table; D and trimming were deduced from the DNA. The table lists 1.6 million or so clones, 98% of them singletons. Naive CD4+ cells were CD45RA-selected; the remaining cells were memory.

The V gene is TRBV28, the J gene TRBJ2-7; no reliable D call. This sequence was found in a man younger than 45 in good health. The sequenced material came from naive CD4+ T cells sorted from blood. The subset was: CD45RA+ positively selected. CDR3 coding DNA: TGTGCCAGCAGTCTCCCCGGGCGGAACTCCTACGAGCAGTACTTC. Residues: CASSLPGRNSYEQYF.